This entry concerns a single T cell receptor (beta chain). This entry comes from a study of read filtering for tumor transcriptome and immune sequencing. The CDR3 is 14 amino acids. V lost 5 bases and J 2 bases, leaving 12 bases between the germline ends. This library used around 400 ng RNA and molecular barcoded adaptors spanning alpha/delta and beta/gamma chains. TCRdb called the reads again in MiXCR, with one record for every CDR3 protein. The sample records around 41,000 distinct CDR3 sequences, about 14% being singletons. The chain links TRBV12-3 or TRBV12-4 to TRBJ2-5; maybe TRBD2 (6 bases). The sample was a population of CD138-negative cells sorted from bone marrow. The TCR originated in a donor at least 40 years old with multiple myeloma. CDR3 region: CASSPRGRQETQYF. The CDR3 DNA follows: TGTGCCAGCAGTCCGCGGGGCAGACAAGAGACCCAGTACTTC.